This entry features one TCR beta chain sequence. Its specificity is unknown. TCR cDNA received a 3' ligated oligonucleotide that carried a UMI. Adult healthy volunteers gave 2.5 ml peripheral blood for whole-blood RNA. The SP2 primer and nested alpha and beta constant region primers amplified ligated cDNA in four rounds. TCRdb itself ran the 5' RACE reads through MiXCR, one entry per CDR3 protein. The table includes 50,000 to 65,000 distinct CDR3 sequences, roughly 7.5% detected once. CDR3 length: 15 amino acids. With 5 bases removed from V and 1 base from J, the gap between germline ends came to 11 bases. Germline values: CDR1 SGHTA, CDR2 FQGNSA. The sample is drawn from a study of naive and memory T cell subsets. Overall study findings and caveats: Potentially, T cell activation and differentiation skew this RNA-based measurement.

The rearrangement links TRBV7-2 to TRBJ2-2; the D is unclear. This receptor was identified in a female donor in good health. CDR3 in amino acids: CASSPVRMNTGELFF. The CDR3, as DNA: TGTGCCAGCAGCCCCGTCCGGATGAACACCGGGGAGCTGTTTTTT.